This T cell receptor (beta chain) comes out of a study of T cell changes during pregnancy in multiple sclerosis. V was clipped by 0 bases and J by 5 bases, with 10 bases between them. The CDR3 runs to 14 residues. The germline V gene has CDR1 SNHLY and CDR2 FYNNEI. The data were produced by immunoSEQ multiplex PCR, yet TCRdb's version contains in-frame clones alone and is incomplete. Found here are tens of thousands of clones, 92% of them singletons; the top ten hold 2.5% to 3.5%. The source material was peripheral blood, sampled in the third trimester of pregnancy. The chain links TRBV2 to TRBJ2-5; possibly TRBD2 for D (6 bases). The TCR sequence derives from a female donor in good health, enrolled as a control in a pregnancy study. The CDR3 DNA follows: TGTGCCAGCAGTGAAGCGACTAGAACTGAGACCCAGTACTTC. It codes for CASSEATRTETQYF.